These 27 T cell receptor beta chains originate from one sample sequenced in a study of cytotoxic CD8 clonotypes in ibrutinib-treated CLL. Assay used: immunoSEQ multiplex PCR; TCRdb lists only in-frame clones, some missing. The repertoire has over 250,000 clones, 60% to 80% of them found once; the top ten carry around 5.1%. This specimen consisted of PBMCs, obtained at disease progression, from a patient treated with ibrutinib. These receptors all stem from a human donor with chronic lymphocytic leukemia.

The gene calls are TRBV28 and TRBJ2-7, with TRBD1 as a possible D gene (5 bases). Trimming took 3 bases from V and 2 from J, leaving 8 bases between them. Germline V gives CDR1 MDHEN, CDR2 SYDVKM. This CDR3 is 13 amino acids long. CDR3 sequence: CASSFRVPYEQYF. CDR3 in DNA: TGTGCCAGCAGTTTCAGGGTACCCTACGAGCAGTACTTC.

This rearrangement joins TRBV6-5 to TRBJ2-3; TRBD1 agrees at 8 bases. V was pared by 5 bases and J by 4 bases, with 5 bases of the junction left unmatched. The germline gives CDR1 MNHEY, CDR2 SVGAGI. The CDR3 contains 14 residues. The CDR3: CASSLDREADTQYF. The CDR3, as DNA: TGTGCCAGCAGTCTGGACAGGGAGGCAGATACGCAGTATTTT.

To note about this clone: In the same sample, other DNA sequences code for this CDR3. CDR3 protein: CASSLGGKNTEAFF. Written as DNA, the CDR3 is TGCGCCAGCAGCTTGGGAGGGAAGAACACTGAAGCTTTCTTT. The chain employs TRBV5-1 and TRBJ1-1; D is undetermined. V lost 0 bases, J lost 1 base, and 7 bases lay in between. Germline-derived CDR1 and CDR2 are SGHRS and YFSETQ. This CDR3 is built from 14 residues.

V usage is TRBV2 and J usage is TRBJ2-3, with D tentatively TRBD1 (6 bases). Between the trimmed V and J ends, which lost 7 bases and 4 bases, there was a span of 9 bases. CDR3 length: 12 amino acids. CDR1 SNHLY and CDR2 FYNNEI come from the germline V gene. In nucleotides, the CDR3 is TGTGCCAGCATACAGGGCGCAGATACGCAGTATTTT. Translating it yields CASIQGADTQYF.

The chain employs TRBV10-3 and TRBJ1-3; D is undetermined. This CDR3 contains 16 residues. Germline-derived CDR1 and CDR2 are ENHRY and SYGVKD. The V end was cut by 2 bases, the J end by 4 bases, with 15 bases between. The CDR3 here is CAISETAGGEGNTIYF. CDR3 in DNA: TGTGCCATCAGTGAGACCGCAGGCGGAGAAGGAAACACCATATATTTT.

The rearrangement links TRBV9 to TRBJ2-7, with a tentative D call TRBD2 (6 bases). The V end lost 0 bases, the J end lost 2 bases, and 12 bases lay between the germline ends. This CDR3 region has 15 residues. Per the germline V gene, CDR1 is SGDLS and CDR2 is YYNGEE. The CDR3 coding sequence is TGTGCCAGCAGCGTAGGGCAGCGGGCCCCCTACGAGCAGTACTTC. It translates to CASSVGQRAPYEQYF.

The genes are TRBV6-5 and TRBJ1-1; 8 nucleotides align to TRBD1. The CDR3 totals 13 residues. The germline CDR1 and CDR2 sequences are MNHEY and SVGAGI. V shed 5 bases, J shed 4 bases, and the junction held 3 bases outside the gene matches. The CDR3 nucleotides read TGTGCCAGCAGTCCCGGACAGGGCACTGAAGCTTTCTTT. Translated, it gives CASSPGQGTEAFF.

V usage is TRBV5-1 and J usage is TRBJ1-3, with 7 nucleotides matching TRBD1. CDR3 length: 15 residues. V gave up 3 bases and J gave up 7 bases; unmatched junction bases: 10. CDR1 is SGHRS and CDR2 is YFSETQ in the germline V gene. The CDR3 DNA sequence: TGCGCCAGCAGCTCCAGACAGGGCCGTGGGAACACCATATATTTT. This codes for CASSSRQGRGNTIYF.

This chain joins TRBV5-6 and TRBJ2-1, with 14 bases aligning to TRBD2. CDR3 length equals 17 residues. Trimming took 3 bases from V and 3 from J; bases not matched to a gene: 5. Germline CDR1 is SGHDT and CDR2 is YYEEEE. The CDR3 loop is CASSWTSGGPLYNEQFF. The CDR3 bases are TGTGCCAGCAGCTGGACTAGCGGGGGGCCTCTCTACAATGAGCAGTTCTTC.

In DNA, the CDR3 is TGTGCCAGCAGAGAGGGGACAGTCTCCTACGAGCAGTACTTC. Translation: CASREGTVSYEQYF. The chain uses TRBV2 and TRBJ2-7; 7 bases align to TRBD1. The CDR3 covers 14 residues. Germline CDR1 and CDR2: SNHLY and FYNNEI. V shed 6 bases and J 0 bases; nucleotides not matched to a gene: 5.

The chain is built from TRBV7-8 and TRBJ2-1, with 10 bases aligning to TRBD1. The CDR3 totals 14 residues. Germline V lookup: CDR1 SGHVS, CDR2 FQNEAQ. The V segment lost 5 bases and the J segment 7 bases; nucleotides outside the gene matches: 5. The CDR3 region is CASSPGTGVNEQFF. CDR3 DNA sequence: TGTGCCAGCAGCCCCGGGACAGGGGTAAATGAGCAGTTCTTC.

This clone was seen more than once but under ten times. V and J are TRBV28 and TRBJ1-2; D ambiguous. The CDR3 consists of 15 residues. The ends were cut back, 2 bases at V and 4 bases at J, with 14 bases in the middle. CDR1 is MDHEN and CDR2 is SYDVKM in the germline V gene. CDR3 nucleotide sequence: TGTGCCAGCAGTTTAGCCCGGGAGACATCCTATGGCTACACCTTC. It yields the protein CASSLARETSYGYTF.

The chain joins TRBV19 to TRBJ2-7; possible D gene TRBD1, 6 bases. The CDR3 contains 14 residues. Germline assignment: CDR1 LNHDA and CDR2 SQIVND (reference sequence). Trimming stripped 4 bases from V and 9 bases from J, with 19 bases between. The CDR3 nucleotides are TGTGCCAGTAGTACCCGTCGGATCTTACAGGGGCAGTACTTC. It yields the protein CASSTRRILQGQYF.

This clone occurred a few times. CDR3 loop: CASSLTGYSNQPQHF. The CDR3 DNA sequence: TGTGCCAGCAGCTTGACAGGTTATAGCAATCAGCCCCAGCATTTT. The J gene is TRBJ1-5, the V gene TRBV27; D is perhaps TRBD1 (6 bases). CDR1 and CDR2 (germline): MNHEY, SMNVEV (reference sequence). The CDR3 runs 15 residues. Trimming took off 6 bases at V and 0 bases at J, with 12 bases between the two ends.

J is TRBJ2-1 and V is TRBV29-1; TRBD2 agrees at 11 bases. This CDR3 spans 16 amino acids. Germline V gives CDR1 SQVTM, CDR2 ANQGSEA. V lost 2 bases to trimming and J lost 3 bases; unmatched junction nucleotides: 6. CDR3 DNA: TGCAGCGTTGAACCCACGGGACTAGCGGTCTACAATGAGCAGTTCTTC. Amino acids: CSVEPTGLAVYNEQFF.

V and J are TRBV18 and TRBJ2-5; the D is unclear. The CDR3 spans 13 residues. Trimming removed 0 bases from V and 4 bases from J, with 6 bases in between. CDR1 is KGHSH and CDR2 is LQKENI in the germline V gene. The CDR3 DNA is TGTGCCAGCTCACCACCGAGTCGAGAGACCCAGTACTTC. Protein product: CASSPPSRETQYF.

The chain recombines TRBV7-8 with TRBJ2-1; no clear D. The germline CDR1 and CDR2 sequences are SGHVS and FQNEAQ. This CDR3 spans 14 amino acids. V lost 4 bases, J lost 4 bases, and 11 bases lay in between. CDR3 sequence: CASSSPLRYNEQFF. In DNA, the CDR3 is TGTGCCAGCAGCTCCCCGCTCCGATACAATGAGCAGTTCTTC.

The rearrangement joins TRBV29-1 to TRBJ2-1; D is perhaps TRBD2 (7 bases). V lost 7 bases, J lost 0 bases, and 22 bases lay in between. CDR3 length: 17 residues. The germline V gene has CDR1 SQVTM and CDR2 ANQGSEA. CDR3: CSGVGAGARSSYNEQFF. For the CDR3, the DNA is TGCAGCGGGGTAGGGGCGGGGGCCCGGAGCTCCTACAATGAGCAGTTCTTC.

CDR3 DNA sequence: TGTGCCAGCAGCTTAGGAGCTGACAGTAACCGGGAGACCCAGTACTTC. It codes for CASSLGADSNRETQYF. The V and J genes are TRBV11-3 and TRBJ2-5, with D tentatively TRBD1 (5 bases). Germline V CDR1 and CDR2: SGHNT, YENEEA. The CDR3 spans 16 residues. Trimming stripped 1 base from V and 5 bases from J, with 17 bases between.

The chain combines TRBV7-3 with TRBJ2-3, with TRBD2 identical over 8 bases. The CDR3 has 16 amino acids. J gave up 1 base and V 2 bases, and 5 bases lay outside the gene matches. CDR1 is SGHTA and CDR2 is FQGTGA in the germline V gene. The CDR3: CASSLLGGAGTDTQYF. CDR3 sequence (DNA): TGTGCCAGCAGCTTACTCGGGGGGGCCGGCACAGATACGCAGTATTTT.

The chain combines TRBV5-1 with TRBJ1-6; TRBD1 matches at 8 bases. Trimming cost V 5 bases and J 8 bases; bases outside gene matches: 3. The CDR3 has 13 residues. The germline CDR1 and CDR2 sequences are SGHRS and YFSETQ. CDR3 sequence (DNA): TGCGCCAGCAGAGGACAGGGCCATTCACCCCTCCACTTT. Its protein is CASRGQGHSPLHF.

The sample holds one count of this clone. The chain carries TRBV10-3 and TRBJ2-3, with D possibly TRBD1 on 5 matching bases. V lost 4 bases, J lost 1 base, and 9 bases lay in between. This CDR3 has 14 amino acids. The germline V gene has CDR1 ENHRY and CDR2 SYGVKD. The CDR3 here is CAISAGIGTDTQYF. In nucleotides, the CDR3 is TGTGCCATCAGTGCAGGGATTGGCACAGATACGCAGTATTTT.

The V and J genes are TRBV12-2 and TRBJ2-7. TRBV12-2 is a known pseudogene. The CDR3 has 15 residues. CDR3 protein: CASRRAGTPGCEQYF. The CDR3 DNA follows: TGTGCAAGTCGTCGTGCCGGGACCCCTGGATGTGAGCAGTACTTC.

This clone was seen a few times. CDR3 protein: CASSLAQGMSEAFF. The CDR3 nucleotides read TGTGCCAGCAGCTTAGCACAGGGTATGTCTGAAGCTTTCTTT. The J gene is TRBJ1-1, the V gene TRBV13; tentatively, D is TRBD1 (6 bases). CDR1 and CDR2 (germline): PRHDT, FYEKMQ (reference sequence). Trimming pared 1 base from V and 6 bases from J, leaving 12 bases between. The CDR3 has 14 amino acids.

The CDR3 bases are TGTGCCAGCAGTTTACTGGGGGCGATGAACACTGAAGCTTTCTTT. It is translated as CASSLLGAMNTEAFF. The chain has TRBV27 and TRBJ1-1; TRBD1 is a possible D gene (6 bases). The V gene's germline CDR1 is MNHEY and CDR2 SMNVEV (reference sequence). The V and J ends lost 2 bases and 0 bases respectively, with 10 bases between them. The CDR3 sequence is 15 residues long.

This clone was picked up a small number of times. V is TRBV4-3 and J is TRBJ2-7; TRBD1 matches 11 bases. The CDR3 contains 15 residues. Per the germline V gene, CDR1 is LGHNA and CDR2 is YSLEER. V lost 4 bases, J lost 1 base, and 3 bases stayed unmatched. The CDR3 DNA follows: TGCGCCAGCAGCCGGGGACAGGGGGTTTCCTACGAGCAGTACTTC. Protein sequence: CASSRGQGVSYEQYF.

The chain recombines TRBV10-1 with TRBJ2-7, with 10 bases matching TRBD1. CDR1 and CDR2 from the germline V gene are WNHNN and SYGVQD (reference sequence). This CDR3 has 15 residues. Losses at the gene ends were 3 bases for V and 6 bases for J; bases not matched to a gene: 8. CDR3 nucleotides: TGCGCCAGCAGTGAATCCACCGGGACAGGGGTCGAGCAGTACTTC. Its protein product is CASSESTGTGVEQYF.